This is a list of T cell receptor beta chains from one sample in a study of cytomegalovirus exposure and HLA in healthy donors. TCRdb keeps only in-frame clones here, not all; method: immunoSEQ multiplex PCR. The sample carries fewer than 250,000 clones, approximately 88% recorded once. Sequences were obtained from PBMCs. Source of these receptors: a boy younger than 10 in good health and CMV-seronegative. Each CDR3 is given with its conserved first and last residue. The D gene is left open where the match is weak. Clone size is shown for a subset of rows, as once, few, many or a class of expanded clone.

len | d_gene | j_gene | v_gene | abundance | CDR3nt | CDR3aa
14 | - | TRBJ1-4 | TRBV7-9 | - | TGTGCCAGCAGCCCCCGGGTCAGCAAAGAAAAACTGTTTTTT | CASSPRVSKEKLFF
16 | TRBD1 | TRBJ2-3 | TRBV5-6 | - | TGTGCCAGCAGCCGCTTTTCGGGACAGACCGGAGATACGCAGTATTTT | CASSRFSGQTGDTQYF
14 | TRBD1 | TRBJ2-7 | TRBV2 | - | TGTGCCAGCCGGGTGGGACAGGGGGCATGGGAGCAGTACTTC | CASRVGQGAWEQYF
17 | TRBD2 | TRBJ2-3 | TRBV10-3 | - | TGTGCCATCAGTGAGACCCTACTAGCGGGAGGCCCAGATACGCAGTATTTT | CAISETLLAGGPDTQYF
17 | TRBD2 | TRBJ2-7 | TRBV7-9 | - | TGTGCCAGCAGCCCCGGGACTAGCGGGAGAGAAGACTACGAGCAGTACTTC | CASSPGTSGREDYEQYF
15 | - | TRBJ1-2 | TRBV14 | - | TGTGCCAGCAGCCAAGATCTCTCCGGTATTTATGGCTACACCTTC | CASSQDLSGIYGYTF
13 | - | TRBJ1-4 | TRBV27 | - | TGTGCCAGCAGTTTAATTGAGGGACTGGAACTGTTTTTT | CASSLIEGLELFF
13 | - | TRBJ1-2 | TRBV2 | - | TGTGCCAGCAGTGAGGTCCGGGGCTATGGCTACACCTTC | CASSEVRGYGYTF
14 | - | TRBJ1-3 | TRBV29-1 | - | TGCAGCGTTGCCCCCAGACTCTCTGGAAACACCATATATTTT | CSVAPRLSGNTIYF
14 | - | TRBJ2-7 | TRBV6-5 | - | TGTGCCACCTCCGGTGGGGGCGCTTCCTACGAGCAGTACTTC | CATSGGGASYEQYF
14 | - | TRBJ1-2 | TRBV18 | - | TGTGCCAGCTCCATTCCGGGGGATTTGCGGGGCTACACCTTC | CASSIPGDLRGYTF
15 | - | TRBJ1-3 | TRBV6-5 | - | TGTGCCAGCAGCGGGGGAGAAGGGGTAGGAAACACCATATATTTT | CASSGGEGVGNTIYF
15 | - | TRBJ2-7 | TRBV6-5 | - | TGTGCCAGCAGGGCGGGACAGCTCAGCTCCTACGAGCAGTACTTC | CASRAGQLSSYEQYF
12 | TRBD2 | TRBJ2-7 | TRBV28 | once | TGTGCCAGCAGGACGGGACTACTCGAGCAGTACTTC | CASRTGLLEQYF
15 | TRBD2 | TRBJ2-3 | TRBV7-6 | - | TGTGCCAGCAGCGAAGCGGGGGGTGTCACAGATACGCAGTATTTT | CASSEAGGVTDTQYF
15 | - | TRBJ2-7 | TRBV5-6 | - | TGTGCCAGCAGCCCGAGGTTAGGTCGCAGCTACGAGCAGTACTTC | CASSPRLGRSYEQYF
12 | - | TRBJ1-1 | TRBV29-1 | few | TGCAGCGCTGGGGGGTGGGACACTGAAGCTTTCTTT | CSAGGWDTEAFF
15 | TRBD2 | TRBJ2-1 | TRBV2 | - | TGTGCCAGCAGGCCGACTAGCGGAGACTACAATGAGCAGTTCTTC | CASRPTSGDYNEQFF
13 | - | TRBJ1-5 | TRBV6-1 | once | TGTGCCAGTCGATTTGGGGGGAATCAGCCCCAGCATTTT | CASRFGGNQPQHF
16 | TRBD1 | TRBJ1-5 | TRBV10-3 | - | TGTGCCATCAGTGACCACAGGGGAGGTAGCAATCAGCCCCAGCATTTT | CAISDHRGGSNQPQHF
11 | - | TRBJ2-5 | TRBV6-5 | - | TGTGCCAGCAGATTCGGGGAGACCCAGTACTTC | CASRFGETQYF
13 | - | TRBJ2-3 | TRBV19 | - | TGTGCCAGTAGTATCCTTAGTTCAGATACGCAGTATTTT | CASSILSSDTQYF
14 | - | TRBJ2-7 | TRBV5-6 | - | TGTGCCAGCAGCCCGGGGGATGCCTCCTACGAGCAGTACTTC | CASSPGDASYEQYF
11 | - | TRBJ1-2 | TRBV29-1 | few | TGCAGCGCTAAAGCTAACTATGGCTACACCTTC | CSAKANYGYTF
16 | - | TRBJ2-7 | TRBV30 | - | TGTGCCTGGAGTGTACGGTTGGGGGGTCCTACCTACGAGCAGTACTTC | CAWSVRLGGPTYEQYF
15 | TRBD1 | TRBJ1-6 | TRBV30 | - | TGTGCCTGGAGTCCCGGACAGGGGTATAATTCACCCCTCCACTTT | CAWSPGQGYNSPLHF
14 | TRBD1 | TRBJ1-1 | TRBV29-1 | - | TGCAGCGTTGAAGGGGGACAGGGAAATACTGAAGCTTTCTTT | CSVEGGQGNTEAFF
15 | - | TRBJ1-1 | TRBV6-6 | - | TGTGCCAGCAGTTACTCGCCGAGACAGAACACTGAAGCTTTCTTT | CASSYSPRQNTEAFF
14 | TRBD2 | TRBJ2-7 | TRBV9 | - | TGTGCCAGCAGCCCAGCGGGGCTGTCCTACGAGCAGTACTTC | CASSPAGLSYEQYF
15 | - | TRBJ2-5 | TRBV4-1 | once | TGCGCCAGCAGCCCCTGGGCGGGGGCAAAAGAGACCCAGTACTTC | CASSPWAGAKETQYF
14 | TRBD2 | TRBJ2-5 | TRBV5-6 | - | TGTGCCAGCCAAGGAGCGGGGAGCCAAGAGACCCAGTACTTC | CASQGAGSQETQYF
13 | - | TRBJ1-2 | TRBV15 | once | TGTGCCACCAGACCGGGATCCAACTATGGCTACACCTTC | CATRPGSNYGYTF
13 | - | TRBJ1-4 | TRBV19 | - | TGTGCCAGTTATGGGGTGGAGGGTGAAAAACTGTTTTTT | CASYGVEGEKLFF
11 | TRBD1 | TRBJ1-1 | TRBV19 | - | TGTGCCAGTAATCAGGGGGCTGAAGCTTTCTTT | CASNQGAEAFF
13 | - | TRBJ2-5 | TRBV11-2 | once | TGTGCCAGCAGCCCGGACAGTAAAGAGACCCAGTACTTC | CASSPDSKETQYF
14 | - | TRBJ2-5 | TRBV6-1 | - | TGTGCCAGCACTCCCGTATATAGCCAAGAGACCCAGTACTTC | CASTPVYSQETQYF
12 | - | TRBJ2-3 | TRBV2 | - | TGTGCCAGCGCGGGACCCACAGATACGCAGTATTTT | CASAGPTDTQYF
14 | - | TRBJ1-2 | TRBV7-9 | - | TGTGCCAGCAGCCCCACTCTATATAACTATGGCTACACCTTC | CASSPTLYNYGYTF
11 | - | TRBJ2-7 | TRBV20-1 | - | TGCAGTGCCAGGAAGACCTACGAGCAGTACTTC | CSARKTYEQYF
15 | TRBD1 | TRBJ1-4 | TRBV30 | - | TGTGCCTGGAGGGTCGGGACAGCAACTAATGAAAAACTGTTTTTT | CAWRVGTATNEKLFF
15 | TRBD1 | TRBJ1-6 | TRBV5-6 | few | TGTGCCAGCAGCTCCGGGACAGGGGTTTATTCACCCCTCCACTTT | CASSSGTGVYSPLHF
14 | - | TRBJ1-2 | TRBV7-9 | - | TGCGCCAGCAGCCCGGTCCCGACAAACTATGGCTACACCTTC | CASSPVPTNYGYTF
15 | - | TRBJ2-2 | TRBV5-4 | once | TGTGCCAGCAGTTTTTCCGGAGGGGCGACCGGGGAGCTGTTTTTT | CASSFSGGATGELFF
15 | TRBD1 | TRBJ2-3 | TRBV6-4 | - | TGTGCCAGCAGTGACTCGGGACAGGGATCAGATACGCAGTATTTT | CASSDSGQGSDTQYF
14 | - | TRBJ2-7 | TRBV19 | few | TGTGCCAGTAGTTCAGGCGGGTGGGATAACGAGCAGTACTTC | CASSSGGWDNEQYF
13 | - | TRBJ2-7 | TRBV4-1 | - | TGCGCCAGCAGCCAAGGTCCCGCTACCGAGCAGTACTTC | CASSQGPATEQYF
17 | TRBD2 | TRBJ2-7 | TRBV27 | - | TGTGCCAGCAGTTTATCGGGACTAGCGGGAGGGTTATACGAGCAGTACTTC | CASSLSGLAGGLYEQYF
13 | - | TRBJ2-7 | TRBV2 | - | TGTGCCAGCAGTGATCTCGACAGCTACGAGCAGTACTTC | CASSDLDSYEQYF
15 | TRBD1 | TRBJ1-1 | TRBV5-6 | - | TGTGCCAGCAGCTTCGGACAGGGGACCGTCCCTGAAGCTTTCTTT | CASSFGQGTVPEAFF
17 | TRBD2 | TRBJ2-5 | TRBV5-4 | - | TGTGCCAGCAGCTCGGGACTAGCGGGATCACCCCAAGAGACCCAGTACTTC | CASSSGLAGSPQETQYF
17 | - | TRBJ1-2 | TRBV7-2 | - | TGTGCCAGCAGCACGTCCGTCGTTGGTCGGCAGGGGCGGGGCTACACCTTC | CASSTSVVGRQGRGYTF
15 | TRBD2 | TRBJ2-1 | TRBV4-2 | - | TGTGCCAGCAGCCAAGATTCGAGCGGGAGCTTTGAGCAGTTCTTC | CASSQDSSGSFEQFF
12 | - | TRBJ2-7 | TRBV7-9 | - | TGTGCCAGCAGTCGACTCCTCTACGAGCAGTACTTC | CASSRLLYEQYF
14 | - | TRBJ1-1 | TRBV11-3 | - | TGTGCCAGCAGCCTCCCGGGGAAGTCAGCAAAGGCTTTCTTT | CASSLPGKSAKAFF
16 | TRBD2 | TRBJ2-2 | TRBV6-4 | - | TGTGTCAGCAGCCCCAGAGCGGGGGGCGACACCGGGGAGCTGTTTTTT | CVSSPRAGGDTGELFF